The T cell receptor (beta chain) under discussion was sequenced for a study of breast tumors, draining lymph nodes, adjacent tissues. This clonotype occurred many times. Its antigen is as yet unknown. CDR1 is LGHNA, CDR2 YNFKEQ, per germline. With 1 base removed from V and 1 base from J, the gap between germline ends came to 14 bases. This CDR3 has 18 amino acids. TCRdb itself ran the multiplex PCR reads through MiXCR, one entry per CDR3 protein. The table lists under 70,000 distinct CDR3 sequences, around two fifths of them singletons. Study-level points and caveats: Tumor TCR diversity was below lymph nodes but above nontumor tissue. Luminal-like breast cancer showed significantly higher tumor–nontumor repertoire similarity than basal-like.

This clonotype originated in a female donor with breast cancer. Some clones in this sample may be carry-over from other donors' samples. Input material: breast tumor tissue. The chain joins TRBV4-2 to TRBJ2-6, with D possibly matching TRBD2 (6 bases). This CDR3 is CASSQAFGGSSGANVLTF. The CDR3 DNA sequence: TGTGCCAGCAGCCAAGCTTTCGGGGGAAGTTCTGGGGCCAACGTCCTGACTTTC.